Listed below are T cell receptor beta chains from one sample, sequenced in a study of T cells in Graves' hyperthyroidism and ophthalmopathy. TCRdb recomputed calls from the multiplex PCR reads with MiXCR, one row per CDR3 protein. The sample includes around 700,000 distinct CDR3 sequences, around 40% of them seen just once. Sequencing was carried out using blood. The receptors were sampled from a woman in her 40s with Graves' hyperthyroidism. The CDR3 runs from the conserved cysteine through the conserved F or W. A D gene is named only where the DNA matches it firmly. Clone size is shown for a subset of rows, as once, few, many or a class of expanded clone.

len,abundance,d_gene,j_gene,v_gene,CDR3aa,CDR3nt
14,few,TRBD1,TRBJ1-5,TRBV7-2,CASSPTGEEEPQHF,TGTGCCAGCAGCCCGACAGGGGAGGAAGAGCCCCAGCATTTT
16,NA,TRBD2,TRBJ2-3,TRBV20-1,CSARDPLAGGSDTQYF,TGCAGTGCTAGAGATCCCTTAGCGGGAGGTTCAGATACGCAGTATTTT
11,many,NA,TRBJ2-7,TRBV6-5,CAIRRGWEQYF,TGTGCCATTCGCAGGGGTTGGGAGCAGTACTTC
14,NA,NA,TRBJ2-2,TRBV10-3,CAIRDGTNTGELFF,TGTGCCATCAGGGACGGGACGAACACCGGGGAGCTGTTTTTT
13,many,NA,TRBJ1-2,TRBV24-1,CATIGAANYGYTF,TGTGCCACCATCGGAGCAGCTAACTATGGCTACACCTTC
12,many,TRBD1,TRBJ1-1,TRBV6-5,CASSRDSAEAFF,TGTGCCAGCAGTCGGGACAGTGCTGAAGCTTTCTTT
12,NA,NA,TRBJ2-5,TRBV29-1,CSVAFEGETQYF,TGCAGCGTTGCTTTTGAGGGAGAGACCCAGTACTTC
15,NA,NA,TRBJ1-1,TRBV18,CASSPGAVGNTEAFF,TGTGCCAGCTCACCGGGGGCAGTTGGAAACACTGAAGCTTTCTTT
15,NA,NA,TRBJ1-1,TRBV4-3,CASSQGDQGNTEAFF,TGCGCCAGCAGCCAAGGCGATCAGGGGAACACTGAAGCTTTCTTT
15,few,NA,TRBJ2-7,TRBV4-3,CASSQGVGSGYEQYF,TGCGCCAGCAGCCAAGGCGTCGGTTCTGGGTACGAGCAGTACTTC
13,many,NA,TRBJ1-1,TRBV10-3,CAAGRGRSTEAFF,TGTGCCGCCGGGAGGGGCCGGAGCACTGAAGCTTTCTTT
14,NA,TRBD1,TRBJ1-1,TRBV5-6,CASSVTGRDTEAFF,TGTGCCAGCAGCGTGACAGGGCGGGACACTGAAGCTTTCTTT
14,many,NA,TRBJ2-5,TRBV4-3,CASSQDEGVETQYF,TGCGCCAGCAGCCAAGATGAGGGTGTGGAGACCCAGTACTTC
13,many,NA,TRBJ2-5,TRBV29-1,CSVHGPSLQTQYF,TGCAGCGTTCATGGTCCTAGCCTCCAGACCCAGTACTTC
13,NA,TRBD2,TRBJ2-7,TRBV20-1,CSARLALNNEQYF,TGCAGTGCCCGACTAGCGCTTAACAATGAGCAGTACTTC
14,NA,TRBD1,TRBJ2-5,TRBV6-5,CASTTTGGRETQYF,TGTGCCAGCACAACAACAGGGGGGAGAGAGACCCAGTACTTC
14,many,NA,TRBJ1-6,TRBV20-1,CSASLGLSGSPLHF,TGCAGTGCTAGTTTGGGGTTAAGCGGATCACCCCTCCACTTT
12,few,NA,TRBJ1-2,TRBV6-2/TRBV6-3,CASSYANYGYTF,TGTGCCAGCAGTTACGCCAACTATGGCTACACCTTC
15,many,NA,TRBJ2-5,TRBV7-2,CASSLGTGDLQTQYF,TGTGCCAGCAGCTTAGGAACTGGGGACCTCCAGACCCAGTACTTC
13,many,NA,TRBJ2-7,TRBV6-5,CASSEGGSYEQYF,TGTGCCAGCAGTGAGGGGGGCTCCTACGAGCAGTACTTC
14,NA,TRBD2,TRBJ2-1,TRBV29-1,CSAFSGTPYNEQFF,TGCAGCGCCTTCAGCGGGACCCCCTACAATGAGCAGTTCTTC
14,NA,TRBD2,TRBJ2-7,TRBV20-1,CSAPLGGRGYEQYF,TGCAGTGCCCCGCTCGGCGGGAGAGGGTACGAGCAGTACTTC
16,NA,NA,TRBJ2-2,TRBV5-1,CASSQGSVSNTGELFF,TGCGCCAGCAGCCAAGGGAGCGTGTCGAACACCGGGGAGCTGTTTTTT
13,NA,NA,TRBJ2-1,TRBV7-9,CATETISYNEQFF,TGTGCCACAGAGACTATCTCCTACAATGAGCAGTTCTTC
14,few,TRBD1,TRBJ1-1,TRBV12-3/TRBV12-4,CASRWGTGEAEAFF,TGTGCCAGCAGATGGGGGACAGGGGAAGCTGAAGCTTTCTTT